A selection of T cell receptor beta chains follows, all from one sample in a study of technical replicates of blood from a handful of donors. TCRdb's copy holds only in-frame clones and misses some; the assay was immunoSEQ multiplex PCR. The sample contains about 84,000 clones, around 97% of which appear only once. The specimen was T cells isolated from PBMCs. These TCRs come from a human donor in good health. Both conserved end residues are part of each CDR3. The order of the fields is CDR3 protein, CDR3 DNA, D gene, V gene, J gene, clone size. The D gene is left open where the match is weak. Clone size is stated in some rows and not others, as once, few, many or a class when expanded.

CDR3aa: CASSLATGVADNEQFF
CDR3nt: TGCGCCAGCAGCTTGGCCACCGGGGTTGCTGACAATGAGCAGTTCTTC
d_gene: -
v_gene: TRBV5-1
j_gene: TRBJ2-1
abundance: once

CDR3aa: CASKQPVGQGIETQYF
CDR3nt: TGTGCCAGCAAACAACCCGTGGGACAGGGGATAGAGACCCAGTACTTC
d_gene: TRBD1
v_gene: TRBV28
j_gene: TRBJ2-5
abundance: -

CDR3aa: CSANSEEKLFF
CDR3nt: TGCAGTGCTAACTCGGAGGAAAAACTGTTTTTT
d_gene: -
v_gene: TRBV20-1
j_gene: TRBJ1-4
abundance: once

CDR3aa: CSARGDEQFF
CDR3nt: TGCAGTGCTAGAGGCGATGAGCAGTTCTTC
d_gene: -
v_gene: TRBV20-1
j_gene: TRBJ2-1
abundance: -

CDR3aa: CASSWTGRGSNQPQHF
CDR3nt: TGTGCCAGCAGTTGGACAGGGAGGGGGAGCAATCAGCCCCAGCATTTT
d_gene: TRBD1
v_gene: TRBV2
j_gene: TRBJ1-5
abundance: -

CDR3aa: CASSLGGEKDGYTF
CDR3nt: TGCGCCAGCAGCTTGGGGGGGGAGAAAGATGGCTACACCTTC
d_gene: -
v_gene: TRBV5-1
j_gene: TRBJ1-2
abundance: -

CDR3aa: CASRATGAYGYTF
CDR3nt: TGTGCCAGCAGGGCGACAGGGGCCTATGGCTACACCTTC
d_gene: TRBD1
v_gene: TRBV6-5
j_gene: TRBJ1-2
abundance: once

CDR3aa: CASRGGLVYQPQHF
CDR3nt: TGTGCCTCTCGGGGGGGCTTAGTATATCAGCCCCAGCATTTT
d_gene: -
v_gene: TRBV10-3
j_gene: TRBJ1-5
abundance: -

CDR3aa: CAWSVERIGNTEAFF
CDR3nt: TGTGCCTGGAGTGTAGAGCGGATTGGGAACACTGAAGCTTTCTTT
d_gene: -
v_gene: TRBV30
j_gene: TRBJ1-1
abundance: -

CDR3aa: CASSPTLGGVTEAFF
CDR3nt: TGTGCCAGCAGTCCTACCCTCGGGGGGGTCACTGAAGCTTTCTTT
d_gene: -
v_gene: TRBV28
j_gene: TRBJ1-1
abundance: -

CDR3aa: CASSLTAYRGLADTQYF
CDR3nt: TGTGCCAGCAGTTTAACGGCTTATAGGGGGCTGGCAGATACGCAGTATTTT
d_gene: TRBD1
v_gene: TRBV28
j_gene: TRBJ2-3
abundance: -

CDR3aa: CASSDSGQGAQPQHF
CDR3nt: TGTGCCAGCAGTGATTCAGGACAGGGGGCACAGCCCCAGCATTTT
d_gene: TRBD1
v_gene: TRBV2
j_gene: TRBJ1-5
abundance: -

CDR3aa: CASSFSGKREKLFF
CDR3nt: TGCGCCAGCAGCTTCTCGGGGAAACGCGAAAAACTGTTTTTT
d_gene: -
v_gene: TRBV5-1
j_gene: TRBJ1-4
abundance: -

CDR3aa: CASSPVGRGGDYEQYF
CDR3nt: TGTGCCAGCAGCCCAGTAGGGAGGGGGGGAGACTACGAGCAGTACTTC
d_gene: -
v_gene: TRBV7-6
j_gene: TRBJ2-7
abundance: -

CDR3aa: CASSRDSLYEQYF
CDR3nt: TGTGCCAGCAGCCGGGACAGCCTATACGAGCAGTACTTC
d_gene: TRBD1
v_gene: TRBV27
j_gene: TRBJ2-7
abundance: -

CDR3aa: CASSLLAGAFGELFF
CDR3nt: TGTGCCAGCAGTTTACTAGCGGGGGCGTTCGGGGAGCTGTTTTTT
d_gene: TRBD2
v_gene: TRBV27
j_gene: TRBJ2-2
abundance: -

CDR3aa: CASSTPGQWGDGYTF
CDR3nt: TGTGCCAGCAGCACCCCGGGACAGTGGGGTGATGGCTACACCTTC
d_gene: TRBD1
v_gene: TRBV7-8
j_gene: TRBJ1-2
abundance: -